This T cell receptor beta chain is drawn from a study of blood T cell repertoires in COVID-19. Study as a whole: Specimens from acute and convalescent COVID-19 originated in the United States, Italy and Spain. The cDNA or gDNA used as material had been derived from T cells, B-cell-depleted T cells, or PBMCs.

Germline lookup yields CDR1 MNHEY and CDR2 SVGEGT. Trimming took off 4 bases at V and 3 bases at J, with 9 bases between the two ends. This CDR3 region has 13 residues. In its sample, this clone was seen once. How the authors handled the data: Amplification of reference gene primers was used by the study to estimate nucleated cell counts. The assay was immunoSEQ multiplex PCR, and TCRdb's table has in-frame clones only and misses some. V and J calls and clone size are those listed in that table; D and trimming were worked out from the DNA. Seen here are a few hundred thousand clones, 87% observed once, and the top ten hold 9% to 12%.

Material for sequencing was PBMCs or T cells enriched from blood (not recorded which). The chain links TRBV6-2 or TRBV6-3 to TRBJ2-5; D is perhaps TRBD1 (5 bases). The TCR comes from a man aged 18 to 35 with acute COVID-19. CDR3 sequence (DNA): TGTGCCAGCAGTTTTGGGGCAGAAGAGACCCAGTACTTC. Translated, it gives CASSFGAEETQYF.